These 8 T cell receptor beta chains were all obtained from the same sample, sequenced in a study of spatial heterogeneity in lung cancer. Specified time point: sample taken at primary tumor resection. The study sequenced unsorted whole RNA from tumor, nontumor lung or frozen PBMC. MiXCR, run by TCRdb on the 5' RACE reads, gives a single entry per CDR3 protein. The profile shows about 38,000 distinct CDR3 sequences, around 7% of them singletons. The source material was PBMCs, sampled at surgery. Source of these receptors: a male donor with early-stage non-small cell lung cancer.

The chain couples TRBV6-5 to TRBJ2-3; D ambiguous. V lost 3 bases and J 1 base, leaving 5 bases between the germline ends. Germline values: CDR1 MNHEY, CDR2 SVGAGI. The CDR3 spans 13 residues. CDR3 in amino acids: CASSYVGTDTQYF. As DNA, the CDR3 is TGTGCCAGCAGTTATGTGGGCACAGATACGCAGTATTTT.

This clonotype was seen just once. One base away lies a much larger clone, so this may be a sequencing read error. A read error is likely, as this CDR3 ends without the conserved phenylalanine or tryptophan. The chain uses TRBV20-1 and TRBJ1-5; D perhaps matches TRBD1 (5 bases). This CDR3 comprises 15 residues. Per germline, CDR1 DFQATT and CDR2 SNEGSKA (reference sequence). The V and J ends lost 2 bases and 0 bases respectively, with 11 bases between them. CDR3 sequence reads: CSARRDGNSNQPQHY. DNA for the CDR3: TGCAGTGCTAGAAGGGACGGGAATAGCAATCAGCCCCAGCATTAT.

This clonotype was found many times. The V and J genes are TRBV7-2 and TRBJ2-3; weak D call: TRBD1 (5 bases). Germline CDR1 and CDR2: SGHTA and FQGNSA. The V end was cut by 5 bases, the J end by 2 bases, with 11 bases between. This CDR3 comprises 14 residues. In DNA form, the CDR3 reads TGTGCCAGCAGCATTAGACAGACCACAGATACGCAGTATTTT. Translated, it gives CASSIRQTTDTQYF.

This clonotype was observed at least ten times. One junction end disagrees with the germline gene, perhaps due to a read error. The chain uses TRBV7-7 and TRBJ2-5; D call uncertain. The length of the CDR3 is 13 residues. CDR1 is SSHAT, CDR2 FNYEAQ, per germline (reference sequence). The CDR3 DNA reads TGTGCTAGCAGCCCCACCCAAGGGGAGACCCAGTACTTC. It encodes CASSPTQGETQYF.

This clonotype has a count of ten or more. The chain is built from TRBV7-2 and TRBJ2-3; 13 positions match TRBD2. J lost 5 bases, V lost 5 bases, and 4 bases had no gene match. The CDR3 has 15 residues. Germline values: CDR1 SGHTA, CDR2 FQGNSA. For the CDR3, the DNA is TGTGCCAGCAGCGGACTAGCGGGAGTGCTAGATACGCAGTATTTT. It is translated as CASSGLAGVLDTQYF.

This clonotype was seen ten or more times. This chain uses TRBV6-2 or TRBV6-3 with TRBJ1-2; D is unresolved. The CDR3 has 13 residues. Between the trimmed V and J ends, which lost 6 bases and 2 bases, there was a span of 10 bases. The germline V gene encodes CDR1 MNHEY and CDR2 SVGEGT. The CDR3 bases are TGTGCCAGCAGGGCCAGTCTAAACTATGGCTACACCTTC. It translates to CASRASLNYGYTF.

Worth noting for this clonotype: A much larger clone is a single base away; this may be a read error. The rearrangement uses TRBV6-2 or TRBV6-3 and TRBJ2-1; D remains ambiguous. Trimming cost V 9 bases and J 8 bases, with 23 bases left between them. Germline V gene data show CDR1 as MNHEY and CDR2 as SVGEGT. The CDR3 extends over 15 amino acids. CDR3 sequence (DNA): TGTGCCAGGAGCCCCCACCTCCGGAGCATCCATGAGCAGTTCTTC. It is translated as CARSPHLRSIHEQFF.

This clonotype came up a few times. This may be a read error, as it is one base from a much larger clone. V and J are TRBV10-3 and TRBJ1-2; 7 positions match TRBD1. The CDR3 extends over 13 amino acids. CDR1 is ENHRY, CDR2 SYGVKD, per germline. CDR3 sequence: CTIRQGANYGYTF. For the CDR3, the DNA is TGTACCATCAGACAGGGAGCTAACTATGGCTACACCTTC.